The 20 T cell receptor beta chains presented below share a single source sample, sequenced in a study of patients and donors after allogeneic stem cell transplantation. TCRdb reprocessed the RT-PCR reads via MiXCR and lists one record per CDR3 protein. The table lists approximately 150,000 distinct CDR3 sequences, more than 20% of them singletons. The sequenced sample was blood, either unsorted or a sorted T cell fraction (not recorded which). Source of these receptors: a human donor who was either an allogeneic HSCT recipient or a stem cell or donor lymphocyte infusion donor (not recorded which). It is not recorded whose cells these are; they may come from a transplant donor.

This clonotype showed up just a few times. The CDR3 spells CASSQGPLPHEQYF. In DNA, the CDR3 is TGCGCCAGCAGCCAGGGACCTCTACCCCACGAGCAGTACTTC. The chain carries TRBV4-3 and TRBJ2-7; D possibly matches TRBD1 or TRBD2 (5 bases each). The germline gives CDR1 LGHNA, CDR2 YSLEER. The CDR3 contains 14 residues. Trimming took off 3 bases at V and 5 bases at J, with 14 bases between the two ends.

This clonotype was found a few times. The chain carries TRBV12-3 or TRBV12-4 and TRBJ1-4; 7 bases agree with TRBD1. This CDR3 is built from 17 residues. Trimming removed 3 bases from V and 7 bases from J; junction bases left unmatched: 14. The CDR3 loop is CASSFWDSQGFGEKLFF. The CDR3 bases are TGTGCCAGCAGTTTTTGGGACAGTCAAGGGTTCGGTGAAAAACTGTTTTTT.

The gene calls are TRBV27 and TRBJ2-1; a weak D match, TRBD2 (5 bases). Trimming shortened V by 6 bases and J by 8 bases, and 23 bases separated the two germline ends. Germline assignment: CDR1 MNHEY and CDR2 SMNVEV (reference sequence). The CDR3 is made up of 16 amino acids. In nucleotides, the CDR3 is TGTGCCAGCAGCACCATTGAAACTAGATCAGATCATGAGCAGTTCTTC. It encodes CASSTIETRSDHEQFF.

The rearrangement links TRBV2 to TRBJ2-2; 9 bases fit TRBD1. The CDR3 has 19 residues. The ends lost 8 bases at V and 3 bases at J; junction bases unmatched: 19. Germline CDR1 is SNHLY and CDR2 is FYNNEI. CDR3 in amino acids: CASGDPFSRTGADTGELFF. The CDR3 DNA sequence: TGTGCCAGCGGGGATCCCTTTTCTCGGACAGGGGCGGACACCGGGGAGCTGTTTTTT.

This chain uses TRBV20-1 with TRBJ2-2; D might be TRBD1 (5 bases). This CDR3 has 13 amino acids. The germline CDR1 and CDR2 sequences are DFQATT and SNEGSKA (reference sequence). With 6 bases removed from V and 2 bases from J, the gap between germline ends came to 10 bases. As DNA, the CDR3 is TGCAGTGCCAGGGTGGCAAACACCGGGGAGCTGTTTTTT. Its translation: CSARVANTGELFF.

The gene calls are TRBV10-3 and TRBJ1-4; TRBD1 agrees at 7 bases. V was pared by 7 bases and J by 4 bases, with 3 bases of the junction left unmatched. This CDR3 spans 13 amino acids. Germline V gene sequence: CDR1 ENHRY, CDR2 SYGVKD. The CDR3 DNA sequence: TGTGCCATCAAAGCAGGGGGTAATGAAAAACTGTTTTTT. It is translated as CAIKAGGNEKLFF.

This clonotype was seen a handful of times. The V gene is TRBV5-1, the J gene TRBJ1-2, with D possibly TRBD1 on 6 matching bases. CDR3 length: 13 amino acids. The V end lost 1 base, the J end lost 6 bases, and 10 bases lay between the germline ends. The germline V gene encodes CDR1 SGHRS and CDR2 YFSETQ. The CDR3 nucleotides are TGCGCCAGCAGCTTGACAGGGAACGATGGCTACACCTTC. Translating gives CASSLTGNDGYTF.

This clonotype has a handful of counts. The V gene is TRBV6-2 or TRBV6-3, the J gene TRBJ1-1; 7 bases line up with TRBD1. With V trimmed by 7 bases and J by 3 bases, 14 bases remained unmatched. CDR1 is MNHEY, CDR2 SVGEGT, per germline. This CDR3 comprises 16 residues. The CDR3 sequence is CASTARQGGGYTEAFF. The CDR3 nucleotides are TGTGCCAGCACCGCCCGACAGGGCGGAGGGTACACTGAAGCTTTCTTT.

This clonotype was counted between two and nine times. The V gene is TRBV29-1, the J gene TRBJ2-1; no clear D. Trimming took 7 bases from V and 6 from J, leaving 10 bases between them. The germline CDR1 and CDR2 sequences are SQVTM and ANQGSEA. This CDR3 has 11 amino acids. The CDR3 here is CSATRSNEQFF. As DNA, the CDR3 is TGCAGCGCGACAAGGAGCAATGAGCAGTTCTTC.

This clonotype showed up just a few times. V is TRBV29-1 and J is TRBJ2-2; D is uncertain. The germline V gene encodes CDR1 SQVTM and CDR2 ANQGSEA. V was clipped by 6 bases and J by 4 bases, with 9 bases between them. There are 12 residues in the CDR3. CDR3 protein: CSVEHLTGELFF. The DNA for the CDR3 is TGCAGCGTGGAACACCTCACCGGGGAGCTGTTTTTT.

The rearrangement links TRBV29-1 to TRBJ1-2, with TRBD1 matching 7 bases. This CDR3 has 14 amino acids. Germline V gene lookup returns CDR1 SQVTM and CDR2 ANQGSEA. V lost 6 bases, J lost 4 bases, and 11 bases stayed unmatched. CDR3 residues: CSVGLGGALYGYTF. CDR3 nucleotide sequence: TGCAGCGTGGGCCTAGGGGGCGCGCTCTATGGCTACACCTTC.

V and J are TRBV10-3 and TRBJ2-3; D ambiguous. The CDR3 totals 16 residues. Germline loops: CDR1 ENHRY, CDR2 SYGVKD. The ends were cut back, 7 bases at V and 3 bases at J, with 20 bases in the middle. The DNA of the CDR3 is TGTGCCATCAAAACGGCACAGAGCATTAATACAGATACGCAGTATTTT. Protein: CAIKTAQSINTDTQYF.

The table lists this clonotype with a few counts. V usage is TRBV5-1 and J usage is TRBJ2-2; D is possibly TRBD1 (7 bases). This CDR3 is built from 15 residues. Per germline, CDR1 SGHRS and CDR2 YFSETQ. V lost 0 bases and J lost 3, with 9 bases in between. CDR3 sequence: CASSLARGDTGELFF. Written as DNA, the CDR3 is TGCGCCAGCAGCTTGGCCAGGGGGGACACCGGGGAGCTGTTTTTT. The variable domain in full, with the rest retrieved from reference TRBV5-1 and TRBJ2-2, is KAGVTQTPRYLIKTRGQQVTLSCSPISGHRSVSWYQQTPGQGLQFLFEYFSETQRNKGNFPGRFSGRQFSNSRSEMNVSTLELGDSALYLCASSLARGDTGELFFGEGSRLTVL.

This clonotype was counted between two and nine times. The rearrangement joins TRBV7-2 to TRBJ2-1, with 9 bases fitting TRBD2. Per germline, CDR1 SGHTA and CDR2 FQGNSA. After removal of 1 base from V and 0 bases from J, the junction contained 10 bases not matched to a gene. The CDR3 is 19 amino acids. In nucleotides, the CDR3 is TGTGCCAGCAGCTTAGGTGGCCTAGCGGGATTATTCTCCTACAATGAGCAGTTCTTC. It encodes CASSLGGLAGLFSYNEQFF.

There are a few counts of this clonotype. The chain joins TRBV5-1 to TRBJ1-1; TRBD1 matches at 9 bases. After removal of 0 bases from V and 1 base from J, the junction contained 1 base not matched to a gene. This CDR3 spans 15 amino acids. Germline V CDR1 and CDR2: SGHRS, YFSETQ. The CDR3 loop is CASSLGTGANTEAFF. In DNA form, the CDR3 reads TGCGCCAGCAGCTTGGGGACAGGGGCGAACACTGAAGCTTTCTTT.

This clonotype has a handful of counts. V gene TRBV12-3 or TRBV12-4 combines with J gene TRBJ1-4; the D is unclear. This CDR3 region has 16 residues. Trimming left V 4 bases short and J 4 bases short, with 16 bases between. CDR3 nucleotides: TGTGCCAGCAGTTCTCCGGACGGAGAATATAATGAAAAACTGTTTTTT. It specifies CASSSPDGEYNEKLFF.

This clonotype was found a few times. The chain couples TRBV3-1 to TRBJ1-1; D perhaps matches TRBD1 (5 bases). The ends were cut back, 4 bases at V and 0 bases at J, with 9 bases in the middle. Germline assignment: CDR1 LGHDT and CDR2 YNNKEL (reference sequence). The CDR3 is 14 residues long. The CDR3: CASSLRTMNTEAFF. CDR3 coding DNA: TGTGCCAGCAGCCTCAGGACAATGAACACTGAAGCTTTCTTT.

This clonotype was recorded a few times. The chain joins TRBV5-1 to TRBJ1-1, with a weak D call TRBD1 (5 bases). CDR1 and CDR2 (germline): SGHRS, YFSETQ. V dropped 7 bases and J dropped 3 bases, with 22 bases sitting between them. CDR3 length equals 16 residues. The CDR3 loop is CASASGRWGSDTEAFF. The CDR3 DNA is TGCGCCAGCGCTTCCGGGCGGTGGGGGTCGGACACTGAAGCTTTCTTT.

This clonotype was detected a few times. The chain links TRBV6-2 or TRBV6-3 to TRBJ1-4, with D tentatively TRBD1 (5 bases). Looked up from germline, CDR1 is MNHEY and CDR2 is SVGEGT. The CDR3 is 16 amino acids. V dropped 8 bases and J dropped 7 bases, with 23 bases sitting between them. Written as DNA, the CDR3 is TGTGCCAGCGAAACCCCGGGACCCAGTACTGGTGAAAAACTGTTTTTT. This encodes CASETPGPSTGEKLFF.

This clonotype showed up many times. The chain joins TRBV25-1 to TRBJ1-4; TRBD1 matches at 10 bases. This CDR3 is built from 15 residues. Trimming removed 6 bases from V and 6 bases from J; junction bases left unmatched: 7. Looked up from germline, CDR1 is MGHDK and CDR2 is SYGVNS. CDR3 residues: CASRAPGTGDEKLFF. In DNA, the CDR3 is TGTGCCAGCAGAGCGCCCGGGACAGGGGATGAAAAACTGTTTTTT.